A selection of T cell receptor beta chains follows, all from one sample in a study of blood T cell repertoires in COVID-19. Clones were sequenced by immunoSEQ multiplex PCR, and TCRdb holds only the in-frame ones, with some missing. The sample lists under 50,000 clones, around 85% seen once, with nearly 4.5% in the top ten. The material sequenced was peripheral blood. The receptors derive from a man aged 50-60 years with active COVID-19. The CDR3 runs from the conserved cysteine through the conserved F or W. D genes are given only for firm matches. Size is omitted from some rows. Given values are once, few, many or a class for expanded clones.

D gene,clone size,V gene,J gene,CDR3 DNA,CDR3 protein
.,.,TRBV19,TRBJ2-5,TGTGCCAGTAGTCGAGGAGAGACCCAGTACTTC,CASSRGETQYF
.,.,TRBV28,TRBJ1-6,TGTGCCAGCAGTTTACCTTTTGACAGCTCCTATAATTCACCCCTCCACTTT,CASSLPFDSSYNSPLHF
.,.,TRBV2,TRBJ2-4,TGTGCCAGCAGTGACATAACAGGCTTGGGGGCCAAAAACATTCAGTACTTC,CASSDITGLGAKNIQYF
.,.,TRBV7-2,TRBJ2-2,TGTGCCAGCAGCCCATCGGTCACCGGGGAGCTGTTTTTT,CASSPSVTGELFF
TRBD1,.,TRBV11-2,TRBJ1-6,TGTGCCAGCACCAAAGCAACGGGACAGCTGATTTATAATTCACCCCTCCACTTT,CASTKATGQLIYNSPLHF
.,.,TRBV3-1/TRBV3-2,TRBJ2-2,TGTGCCAGCAGCCAGTATTACTTGACAGGATCGAACACCGGGGAGCTGTTTTTT,CASSQYYLTGSNTGELFF
TRBD1,.,TRBV29-1,TRBJ2-7,TGCAGCGCTGCGGGACAGGGCCTTGGCGAGCAGTACTTC,CSAAGQGLGEQYF
TRBD1,.,TRBV5-4,TRBJ2-7,TGTGCCAGCAGCTTGTATGGGGACAGGGGCTCCTACGAGCAGTACTTC,CASSLYGDRGSYEQYF
TRBD1,.,TRBV6-5,TRBJ1-1,TGTGCCAGCAGTCCTCAGGGGGCAACTGAAGCTTTCTTT,CASSPQGATEAFF
.,once,TRBV9,TRBJ1-5,TGTGCCAGCAGCGTAAGTCAGAATCAGCCCCAGCATTTT,CASSVSQNQPQHF
.,.,TRBV5-1,TRBJ1-3,TGCGCCAGCAGCTTGGGCCCACAGGGTTCGGGTTCTGGAAACACCATATATTTT,CASSLGPQGSGSGNTIYF
TRBD2,.,TRBV7-9,TRBJ2-7,TGTGCCAGCAGCTTAGGAGTTGGGCTAGCGGAAAGCTCCTACGAGCAGTACTTC,CASSLGVGLAESSYEQYF
.,few,TRBV5-6,TRBJ2-5,TGTGCCAGCAGCTTAGTACAGGAAGAGACCCAGTACTTC,CASSLVQEETQYF
.,.,TRBV5-1,TRBJ1-1,TGCGCCAGCAGCGTAGGACACAACACTGAAGCTTTCTTT,CASSVGHNTEAFF
.,.,TRBV14,TRBJ2-7,TGTGCCAGCAGCCATACGGGTTACTCCTACGAGCAGTACTTC,CASSHTGYSYEQYF
.,once,TRBV9,TRBJ1-4,TGTGCCAGCAGCCCCTTTGGAGGGGCAACTAATGAAAAACTGTTTTTT,CASSPFGGATNEKLFF
TRBD1,.,TRBV10-2,TRBJ2-2,TGCGCCAGCAGCCGTACAGGGGGCGCAGGCTCCGGGGAGCTGTTTTTT,CASSRTGGAGSGELFF
TRBD1,.,TRBV19,TRBJ1-5,TGTGCCAGTAGTATATCTTGGGACAGGGGACGGGTCAGCAATCAGCCCCAGCATTTT,CASSISWDRGRVSNQPQHF
.,.,TRBV18,TRBJ2-1,TGTGCCAGCTCACCACCGTCCACAGGAAGGTACAATGAGCAGTTCTTC,CASSPPSTGRYNEQFF
.,.,TRBV5-1,TRBJ2-2,TGCGCCAGCAGCCTGTCGGCGGGGAACACCGGGGAGCTGTTTTTT,CASSLSAGNTGELFF
TRBD2,.,TRBV20-1,TRBJ2-2,TGCAGTGCTAGTCGGCTAGCGGGGGGGCTTCACACCGGGGAGCTGTTTTTT,CSASRLAGGLHTGELFF
TRBD1,.,TRBV11-2,TRBJ2-7,TGTGCCAGCAGCCGAGGACAGGGGGGATACGAGCAGTACTTC,CASSRGQGGYEQYF
TRBD2,.,TRBV5-1,TRBJ2-1,TGCGCCAGCAGCCATGGACAAGTAGCGGGTGAGCAGTTCTTC,CASSHGQVAGEQFF
.,.,TRBV6-5,TRBJ1-3,TGTGCCAGCAGTTATACCCACAGCCACTCTGGAAACACCATATATTTT,CASSYTHSHSGNTIYF
.,.,TRBV6-5,TRBJ2-1,TGTGCCAGCAGTTACTCCGTGGGGGGGCGTGAGCAGTTCTTC,CASSYSVGGREQFF
TRBD1,.,TRBV5-1,TRBJ2-7,TGCGCCAGCAGCTTGGCCATGGCACAGGGGCTCAGCGAGCAGTACTTC,CASSLAMAQGLSEQYF
.,.,TRBV19,TRBJ2-3,TGTGCCAGTAGTATGTGGGGGACTAGCACAGATACGCAGTATTTT,CASSMWGTSTDTQYF
.,.,TRBV4-3,TRBJ2-1,TGCGCCAGCAGCCAAGAAATGGACAGATACAATGAGCAGTTCTTC,CASSQEMDRYNEQFF
.,.,TRBV6-2/TRBV6-3,TRBJ2-7,TGTGCCAGCAGTTACTGGGGCAGCTCGGAGCAGTACTTC,CASSYWGSSEQYF
TRBD1,.,TRBV19,TRBJ2-5,TGTGCCAGTAGTACCCAGGGGGCGACCCAGTACTTC,CASSTQGATQYF
.,.,TRBV18,TRBJ2-5,TGTGCCAGCTCACCATCTAACCAAGAGACCCAGTACTTC,CASSPSNQETQYF
.,.,TRBV28,TRBJ1-1,TGTGCCAGCAGTCTCCGACATACCACTGAAGCTTTCTTT,CASSLRHTTEAFF
TRBD1,once,TRBV10-3,TRBJ2-2,TGTGCCATCAGTAGACAGGGGGCGGTCACCGGGGAGCTGTTTTTT,CAISRQGAVTGELFF
.,.,TRBV7-6,TRBJ2-2,TGTGCCAGCAGACAAGAAGCGGCAAGCGGCCGGGAGCTGTTTTTT,CASRQEAASGRELFF
.,.,TRBV6-5,TRBJ2-1,TGTGCCAGTGAAGGAGGGTCAAATGAGCAGTTCTTC,CASEGGSNEQFF
TRBD1,.,TRBV3-1/TRBV3-2,TRBJ2-3,TGTGCCAGCAGCCAAGCACAGGGGTACACGCAGTATTTT,CASSQAQGYTQYF
TRBD2,.,TRBV6-2/TRBV6-3,TRBJ2-3,TGTGCCAGCAGTTGGGTGGAAACTAGCGGGGGTGTTGATACGCAGTATTTT,CASSWVETSGGVDTQYF
TRBD1,.,TRBV10-3,TRBJ2-2,TGTGCCATCAGCGGGACAGGGGATCGAACCGGGGAGCTGTTTTTT,CAISGTGDRTGELFF
TRBD2,.,TRBV7-8,TRBJ2-3,TGTGCCAGCAGCGCCCCCGGCCTAGCGGGCACAGATACGCAGTATTTT,CASSAPGLAGTDTQYF
.,few,TRBV7-6,TRBJ2-1,TGTGCCAGCAGCTATTTCCCGACAGCCGTGAATGAGCAGTTCTTC,CASSYFPTAVNEQFF
TRBD1,once,TRBV6-5,TRBJ1-3,TGTGCCAGCAGTTACTCAGCAGGGGGTGGAAACACCATATATTTT,CASSYSAGGGNTIYF
TRBD1,.,TRBV4-1,TRBJ1-2,TGCGCCAGCAGCCAAGATTGGGGGACAGGGGGCGCAAACGGCTACACCTTC,CASSQDWGTGGANGYTF
.,.,TRBV28,TRBJ1-4,TGTGCCAGCAAGGGCGGTGTAGGGGGAAAACTGTTTTTT,CASKGGVGGKLFF
TRBD1,.,TRBV6-5,TRBJ2-5,TGTGCCAGCAGCCCGACAGGGATCCTCGAGACCCAGTACTTC,CASSPTGILETQYF
.,.,TRBV4-3,TRBJ1-4,TGCGCCAGCAGCCCTGTTGCAACTAATGAAAAACTGTTTTTT,CASSPVATNEKLFF